This T cell receptor beta chain was identified in a study of cytomegalovirus exposure and HLA in healthy donors. General study findings and limits: In a later analysis, at a false discovery rate of 0.05, some 17,000 TCR beta sequences were associated with HLA alleles. Researchers left out some V segments, among them TRBV6-2 and TRBV6-3, as indistinguishable. Reportedly, TCR beta sequences accurately predicted HLA-A and HLA-B alleles in most subjects.

With 4 bases removed from V and 0 bases from J, the gap between germline ends came to 16 bases. This CDR3 is built from 16 residues. The V gene's germline CDR1 is SEHNR and CDR2 FQNEAQ (reference sequence). PCR involved 60 Vbeta and 13 Jbeta primers. This table comes from immunoSEQ multiplex PCR, and its TCRdb copy is limited to in-frame clones, with some not included. This sample has under 130,000 clones, with around three quarters found just once. Notes on this clone: As yet, its antigen is unknown.

The TCR was taken from a woman aged 40 to 50 in good health and CMV-seronegative. The sequenced sample consisted of PBMCs. The chain couples TRBV7-9 to TRBJ2-7; D is undetermined. CDR3 nucleotides: TGTGCCAGCAGCTCACCTCCAGGTGCTGGCTCCTACGAGCAGTACTTC. Translated, it gives CASSSPPGAGSYEQYF.